A single TCR beta chain is shown here with its context. In terms of age and location, participants ranged from roughly 18 to 100 years and lived in under 30 US areas. This sample stems from a study of blood T cell repertoires in COVID-19. The overall study: Sites in the United States, Italy and Spain provided acute and convalescent COVID-19 samples. Sources were T cells, B-cell-depleted T cells, or PBMCs; the material itself was cDNA or gDNA.

Deletions cut 0 bases from V and 1 base from J, with 6 bases between. The length of the CDR3 is 14 residues. Germline lookup yields CDR1 MNHEY and CDR2 SVGAGI. As processed by the authors: The authors estimated nucleated cell counts from reference gene primer amplification. Sequencing used immunoSEQ multiplex PCR; TCRdb keeps in-frame clones, though not all of them. V and J calls and clone size are given by that table; D and trimming were obtained from the DNA. This table has about 220,000 clones, 75% to 90% appearing once. This sequence joins TRBV6-5 and TRBJ1-1; D is undetermined. The sequenced material came from PBMCs or T cells enriched from blood (not recorded which). The source of this sequence is a woman between 40 and 50 years old with acute COVID-19. CDR3 in amino acids: CASSYSRENTEAFF. The CDR3 region has the DNA TGTGCCAGCAGTTACTCACGGGAGAACACTGAAGCTTTCTTT.